This TCR beta chain was observed in a study of blood T cell repertoires in COVID-19. Study-wide background: There were acute and convalescent COVID-19 samples, and they came from the United States, Italy and Spain. Sample material is recorded as cDNA or gDNA derived from T cells, B-cell-depleted T cells, or PBMCs.

CDR1 and CDR2 from the germline V gene are SGHDT and YYEEEE. V dropped 2 bases and J dropped 4; count of bases not matched to a gene: 7. The CDR3 loop spans 16 amino acids. Authors' analysis steps: Scientists estimated how many nucleated cells there were by amplifying reference gene primers. Sequencing was performed with immunoSEQ multiplex PCR; in TCRdb, only in-frame clones are kept and a portion is missing. V, J and clone size are those of that table, while D and trimming were read from the DNA. The table records some 150,000 clones, around 86% of them present only once. The chain carries TRBV5-6 and TRBJ2-1, with 9 bases lining up with TRBD2. The sequenced material came from peripheral blood. The TCR was taken from a human donor in a cohort sampled during active COVID-19. For the CDR3, the DNA is TGTGCCAGCAGCTTCGATAGCGGGAGCAGGTACAATGAGCAGTTCTTC. Protein product: CASSFDSGSRYNEQFF.